These 27 T cell receptor beta chains were sequenced from one sample in a study of CD8 T cells in Susac syndrome. It was with random hexamers that roughly 0.5 to 1 ug RNA was reverse transcribed. Each CDR3 protein gets one entry after TCRdb re-called the immunoSEQ multiplex PCR reads with MiXCR. This table has about 89,000 distinct CDR3 sequences, 85% to 95% appearing once. The sample comprised CD8+ T cells from PBMCs. The source is a human donor in good health.

CDR3 loop: CASSVGETGFPGGGEQFF. CDR3 bases: TGTGCCAGCAGCGTAGGAGAGACTGGCTTTCCCGGTGGGGGTGAGCAGTTCTTC. The rearrangement links TRBV9 to TRBJ2-1, with D possibly being TRBD1 or TRBD2 (5 bases each). With 0 bases removed from V and 9 bases from J, the gap between germline ends came to 25 bases. Germline V gives CDR1 SGDLS, CDR2 YYNGEE. This CDR3 region has 18 residues.

The chain links TRBV10-3 to TRBJ1-1; D remains unclear. CDR3 length: 13 residues. The V end was cut by 2 bases, the J end by 1 base, with 5 bases between. Germline lookup yields CDR1 ENHRY and CDR2 SYGVKD. DNA for the CDR3: TGTGCCATCAGTGAGCCAGAGAACACTGAAGCTTTCTTT. The encoded protein is CAISEPENTEAFF.

V usage is TRBV20-1 and J usage is TRBJ2-7; D perhaps matches TRBD2 (7 bases). Between the trimmed V and J ends, which lost 6 bases and 6 bases, there was a span of 21 bases. Germline CDR1 reads DFQATT; CDR2 reads SNEGSKA (reference sequence). There are 14 residues in the CDR3. CDR3 sequence reads: CSALSLGGAREQYF. The CDR3 DNA reads TGCAGTGCCCTTTCCCTGGGGGGGGCGCGCGAGCAGTACTTC.

The rearrangement uses TRBV5-1 and TRBJ2-5; either TRBD1 or TRBD2 may supply D (5 bases each). CDR1 is SGHRS and CDR2 is YFSETQ in the germline V gene. V gave up 2 bases and J gave up 0 bases, with 8 bases separating them. The CDR3 has 14 amino acids. The CDR3 is CASSFGGYQETQYF. The CDR3 DNA is TGCGCCAGCAGCTTTGGGGGTTACCAAGAGACCCAGTACTTC.

The J gene is TRBJ2-2, the V gene TRBV12-5; unclear D gene. The germline CDR1 and CDR2 sequences are LGHNT and FRNRAP. The CDR3 is 11 amino acids. V shed 8 bases and J shed 5 bases, with 6 bases lying between them. The CDR3 nucleotides read TGTGCTAGTAGTAGTACCGGGGAGCTGTTTTTT. Translating it yields CASSSTGELFF.

CDR3: CAILAGARHTQYF. For the CDR3, the DNA is TGTGCCATATTAGCGGGGGCCCGTCATACGCAGTATTTT. The gene calls are TRBV10-3 and TRBJ2-3, with TRBD2 matching over 9 bases. The germline V gene has CDR1 ENHRY and CDR2 SYGVKD. This CDR3 has 13 amino acids. The junction had 8 bases not matched to a gene; V was cut back by 9 bases and J by 7 bases.

The CDR3 sequence is CASSGSDSYEQYF. CDR3 bases: TGTGCCAGCAGCGGATCCGATTCCTACGAGCAGTACTTC. V and J are TRBV9 and TRBJ2-7; the D is unclear. Per germline, CDR1 SGDLS and CDR2 YYNGEE. The CDR3 extends over 13 amino acids. V was pared by 3 bases and J by 1 base, with 8 bases between.

The V and J genes are TRBV27 and TRBJ2-3, with unresolved D. There are 16 residues in the CDR3. The germline V gene has CDR1 MNHEY and CDR2 SMNVEV (reference sequence). Trimming cost V 3 bases and J 0 bases, with 13 bases left between them. CDR3 loop: CASSFFPPYSTDTQYF. The CDR3 region has the DNA TGTGCCAGCAGTTTCTTCCCCCCGTATAGCACAGATACGCAGTATTTT.

The chain combines TRBV29-1 with TRBJ2-1; perhaps TRBD2 as D (7 bases). This CDR3 has 11 amino acids. Trimming left V 6 bases short and J 14 bases short, with 17 bases between. Germline CDR1 SQVTM, CDR2 ANQGSEA. CDR3 in DNA: TGCAGCGTAGGGGGAGGGGAGGGGGAGTTCTTC. Amino acid sequence: CSVGGGEGEFF.

The gene calls are TRBV6-5 and TRBJ2-7; possibly TRBD2 for D (7 bases). The V gene lost 2 bases and the J gene lost 6 bases, with 8 bases spanning the gap. From germline, CDR1 is MNHEY and CDR2 SVGAGI. The CDR3 length is 12 residues. In DNA form, the CDR3 reads TGTGCCAGCAGTTACAGGGGGGGCGAGCAGTACTTC. This translates into CASSYRGGEQYF.

The CDR3 loop reads CASSLGSAGGSPYEQYF. CDR3 sequence (DNA): TGTGCCAGCAGCTTAGGGTCAGCGGGGGGATCCCCCTACGAGCAGTACTTC. This sequence joins TRBV7-6 and TRBJ2-7, with 9 bases identical to TRBD2. The CDR3 has 17 amino acids. V dropped 1 base and J dropped 2; count of bases not matched to a gene: 9. Germline V gene lookup returns CDR1 SGHVS and CDR2 FNYEAQ.

The chain couples TRBV19 to TRBJ2-2; no reliable D call. The germline CDR1 and CDR2 sequences are LNHDA and SQIVND (reference sequence). This CDR3 spans 16 amino acids. The V and J ends lost 6 bases and 7 bases respectively, with 21 bases between them. CDR3 amino acids: CASSPLTSLGGGELFF. CDR3 nucleotides: TGTGCCAGTAGCCCCCTGACGAGTCTCGGTGGCGGGGAGCTGTTTTTT.

The CDR3: CASSPTGNYEQYF. CDR3 DNA sequence: TGTGCCAGCTCACCGACAGGGAACTACGAGCAGTACTTC. The chain links TRBV18 to TRBJ2-7; 7 nucleotides match TRBD1. CDR1 is KGHSH, CDR2 LQKENI, per germline. Trimming cost V 3 bases and J 3 bases; bases outside gene matches: 2. This CDR3 contains 13 residues.

The chain links TRBV4-1 to TRBJ2-7; 11 bases line up with TRBD1. The CDR3 is 15 residues long. Germline values: CDR1 MGHRA, CDR2 YSYEKL. Germline trimming cut 3 bases from V and 0 bases from J; bases unmatched to any gene: 1. The CDR3 is CASSHGQGASYEQYF. DNA for the CDR3: TGCGCCAGCAGCCACGGACAGGGGGCCTCCTACGAGCAGTACTTC.

Here the CDR3 reads CASSLGFSGFEQYF. The CDR3, as DNA: TGTGCCAGCAGCTTGGGTTTCTCGGGGTTCGAGCAGTACTTC. The chain joins TRBV5-6 to TRBJ2-7; weak D call: TRBD2 (5 bases). The CDR3 is made up of 14 amino acids. Trimming took 0 bases from V and 6 from J, leaving 13 bases between them. Germline V lookup: CDR1 SGHDT, CDR2 YYEEEE.

The gene calls are TRBV25-1 and TRBJ1-1; no reliable D call. The CDR3 runs 14 residues. Trimming cost V 1 base and J 4 bases, with 10 bases left between them. Germline V lookup: CDR1 MGHDK, CDR2 SYGVNS. CDR3 sequence (DNA): TGTGCCAGCAGTGAATCGAGCGCAGCCACTGAAGCTTTCTTT. Translated: CASSESSAATEAFF.

The CDR3 sequence: CASSLGERWETQYF. CDR3 DNA: TGTGCCAGCAGCTTAGGGGAAAGATGGGAGACCCAGTACTTC. The V call is TRBV7-7, the J call TRBJ2-5, with D unresolved. The CDR3 contains 14 residues. V lost 1 base to trimming and J lost 5 bases, with 11 bases between them. CDR1 SSHAT and CDR2 FNYEAQ come from the germline V gene (reference sequence).

This chain joins TRBV30 and TRBJ2-3; no reliable D call. Germline V gives CDR1 GTSNPN, CDR2 SVGIG (reference sequence). The CDR3 sequence is 12 residues long. V was trimmed by 5 bases and J by 2 bases, leaving 8 bases between them. The CDR3 nucleotides read TGTGCCTGGGACGGCCCCACAGATACGCAGTATTTT. Residues: CAWDGPTDTQYF.

The chain recombines TRBV9 with TRBJ2-1, with D hard to call. Deletions cut 4 bases from V and 6 bases from J, with 11 bases between. This CDR3 contains 13 residues. The germline V gene encodes CDR1 SGDLS and CDR2 YYNGEE. The CDR3 sequence is CASSLLSANEQFF. Written as DNA, the CDR3 is TGTGCCAGCAGCCTACTTAGTGCCAATGAGCAGTTCTTC. Filled out from reference TRBV9 and TRBJ2-1, the complete variable domain reads DSGVTQTPKHLITATGQRVTLRCSPRSGDLSVYWYQQSLDQGLQFLIQYYNGEERAKGNILERFSAQQFPDLHSELNLSSLELGDSALYFCASSLLSANEQFFGPGTRLTVL.

The chain has TRBV20-1 and TRBJ2-1; possibly TRBD2 for D (6 bases). The CDR3 extends over 13 amino acids. Germline loops: CDR1 DFQATT, CDR2 SNEGSKA (reference sequence). V gave up 5 bases and J gave up 1 base, with 9 bases separating them. DNA for the CDR3: TGCAGTGCTCTAGCGACATCCTACAATGAGCAGTTCTTC. Translated, it gives CSALATSYNEQFF.

J is TRBJ1-5 and V is TRBV12-3 or TRBV12-4; D not certain. The CDR3 is made up of 14 amino acids. V was trimmed by 3 bases and J by 0 bases, leaving 6 bases between them. Here the CDR3 DNA reads TGTGCCAGCAGTTTGGGCCCTAGCAATCAGCCCCAGCATTTT. This codes for CASSLGPSNQPQHF.

This rearrangement joins TRBV5-1 to TRBJ2-2; TRBD1 is a possible D gene (5 bases). This CDR3 region has 15 residues. The germline V gene encodes CDR1 SGHRS and CDR2 YFSETQ. V lost 7 bases, J lost 4 bases, and 17 bases lay in between. CDR3 nucleotides: TGCGCCAGCTCCAATGAAGGGGCTACCACCGGGGAGCTGTTTTTT. This translates into CASSNEGATTGELFF.

The chain recombines TRBV4-1 with TRBJ2-1, with 8 bases lining up with TRBD2. The V segment lost 9 bases and the J segment 0 bases; nucleotides outside the gene matches: 7. The CDR3 runs to 15 residues. Germline CDR1 is MGHRA and CDR2 is YSYEKL. The CDR3 loop is CASYRGGTSYNEQFF. The DNA of the CDR3 is TGCGCCAGTTACCGCGGGGGGACCTCCTACAATGAGCAGTTCTTC.

V gene TRBV19 combines with J gene TRBJ1-2, with no clear D. The ends were cut back, 7 bases at V and 4 bases at J, with 13 bases in the middle. Germline V lookup: CDR1 LNHDA, CDR2 SQIVND (reference sequence). CDR3 size: 13 residues. CDR3 residues: CASTSIEGYGYTF. CDR3 in DNA: TGTGCCAGTACCTCGATTGAAGGCTATGGCTACACCTTC.

This chain connects TRBV23-1 to TRBJ2-5, with 8 nucleotides matching TRBD1. TRBV23-1 is reported as an ORF; its role is uncertain. The CDR3 covers 15 residues. Germline trimming cut 1 base from V and 5 bases from J; bases unmatched to any gene: 6. The CDR3 DNA reads as TGCGCCAGCAGTCAATGTGCAGGGGGCGAGGAGACCCAGTACTTC. Its translation: CASSQCAGGEETQYF.

The V and J genes are TRBV29-1 and TRBJ1-1; D gene uncertain. Trimming shortened V by 7 bases and J by 6 bases, and 9 bases separated the two germline ends. This CDR3 comprises 10 residues. Germline V gene sequence: CDR1 SQVTM, CDR2 ANQGSEA. CDR3 DNA: TGCAGCGGCACTAGGGCTGAAGCTTTCTTT. Its translation is CSGTRAEAFF.

The chain is built from TRBV5-1 and TRBJ2-1, with a possible D match to TRBD1 (7 bases). The CDR3 covers 16 residues. CDR1 and CDR2 (germline): SGHRS, YFSETQ. Trimming removed 3 bases at V and 12 bases at J, with 25 bases between. CDR3 region: CASSSRGDSPYVGQFF. The DNA of the CDR3 is TGCGCCAGCAGCTCAAGGGGGGACAGTCCCTACGTTGGGCAGTTCTTC.